This T cell receptor (beta chain) was captured in a study of T cell responses to AZD1222 COVID-19 vaccine. General study results and limits: Donors were chiefly white British, with a greater number of females, and clonal diversity was perhaps underestimated. Only a handful of AZD1222 recipients, roughly six in all, had baseline seropositivity. Spike as a whole was targeted by vaccine-associated CD4 TCRs, dominant at 160-218 and 743-854.

TCRdb's copy holds only in-frame clones and misses some; the assay was immunoSEQ multiplex PCR. Of more than 150,000 clones listed, about nine tenths are singletons. With 5 bases removed from V and 1 base from J, the gap between germline ends came to 14 bases. Per germline, CDR1 SQVTM and CDR2 ANQGSEA. The CDR3 sequence is 14 residues long. Note on this clone: Its target is unknown.

The clonotype was recovered from an adult who received the AZD1222 COVID-19 vaccine. The chain has TRBV29-1 and TRBJ1-2, with no clear D. This sample comprised peripheral blood, obtained 28 days after the second AZD1222 dose. The DNA for the CDR3 is TGCAGCGTTCTTGGTTCAGCAATTAACTATGGCTACACCTTC. The encoded protein is CSVLGSAINYGYTF.